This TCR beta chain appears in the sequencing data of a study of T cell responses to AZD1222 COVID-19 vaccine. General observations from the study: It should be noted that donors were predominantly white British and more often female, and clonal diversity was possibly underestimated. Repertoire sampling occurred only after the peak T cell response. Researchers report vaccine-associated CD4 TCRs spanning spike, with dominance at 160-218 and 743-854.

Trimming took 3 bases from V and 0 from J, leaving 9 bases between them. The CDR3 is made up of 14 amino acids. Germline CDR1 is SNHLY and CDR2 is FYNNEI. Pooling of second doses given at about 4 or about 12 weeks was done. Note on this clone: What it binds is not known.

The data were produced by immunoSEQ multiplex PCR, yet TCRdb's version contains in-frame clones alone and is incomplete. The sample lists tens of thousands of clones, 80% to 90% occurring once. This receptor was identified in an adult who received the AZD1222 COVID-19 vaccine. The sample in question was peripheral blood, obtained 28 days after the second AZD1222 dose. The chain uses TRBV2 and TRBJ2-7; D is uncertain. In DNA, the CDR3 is TGTGCCAGCAGTGACAACCTGCTCTCCTACGAGCAGTACTTC. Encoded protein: CASSDNLLSYEQYF.